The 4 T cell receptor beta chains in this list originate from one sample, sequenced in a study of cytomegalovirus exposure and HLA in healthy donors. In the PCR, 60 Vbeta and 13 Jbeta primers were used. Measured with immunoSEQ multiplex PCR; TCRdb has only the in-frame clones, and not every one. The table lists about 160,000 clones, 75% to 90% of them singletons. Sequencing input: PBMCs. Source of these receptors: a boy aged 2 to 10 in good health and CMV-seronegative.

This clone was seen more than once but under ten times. CDR3 in amino acids: CASSPGGPYEQYV. CDR3 coding DNA: TGTGCCAGCAGCCCCGGAGGCCCCTACGAGCAGTACGTC. The chain links TRBV7-8 to TRBJ2-7; D may be TRBD2 (5 bases). Germline loops: CDR1 SGHVS, CDR2 FQNEAQ. The V gene lost 5 bases and the J gene lost 2 bases, with 10 bases spanning the gap. The CDR3 runs to 13 residues.

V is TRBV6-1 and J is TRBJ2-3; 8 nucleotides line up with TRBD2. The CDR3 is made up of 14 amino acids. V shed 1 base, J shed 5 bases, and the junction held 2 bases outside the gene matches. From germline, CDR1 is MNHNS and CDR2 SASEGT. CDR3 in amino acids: CASSEVAGRDTQYF. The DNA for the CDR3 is TGTGCCAGCAGTGAAGTAGCGGGGAGAGATACGCAGTATTTT.

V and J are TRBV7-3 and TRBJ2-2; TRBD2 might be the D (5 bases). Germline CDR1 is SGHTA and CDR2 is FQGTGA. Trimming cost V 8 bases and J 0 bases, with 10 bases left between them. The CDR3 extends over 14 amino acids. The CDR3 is CASRPGSNTGELFF. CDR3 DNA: TGTGCCAGCCGGCCGGGATCGAACACCGGGGAGCTGTTTTTT.

The CDR3 sequence: CASSGRYGYTF. The CDR3 DNA reads TGTGCCAGCAGTGGGAGGTATGGCTACACCTTC. The genes are TRBV27 and TRBJ1-2; no reliable D call. Germline-derived CDR1 and CDR2 are MNHEY and SMNVEV (reference sequence). The CDR3 length is 11 residues. V dropped 5 bases and J dropped 5 bases, with 6 bases sitting between them.